The next 9 T cell receptor beta chains were all read from a single sample in a study of graft-versus-host responses after intestinal transplantation (dated by TCRdb to about 2021). What the time point label conveys for this sample: cells obtained before transplantation from donor or recipient. Library creation used the immunoSEQ multiplex PCR assay. This immuneACCESS table, as held by TCRdb, lists in-frame sequences with V and J called but not all clones. Of the missing ones, under half trace to an unresolved V gene in checked studies; the others have no known cause. This sample lists 100,000 to 130,000 clones; 87% were detected once. The ten largest clones add up to approximately 0.76% of the sample. These receptors have no known antigen. Sequencing used unstimulated CD4+ T cells sorted from spleen or lymph node cells, obtained before transplant. The source is a human donor who was the organ donor for an intestinal transplant.

Concerning this clone: The junction departs from the called germline gene at one end, perhaps through a read error. The chain joins TRBV5-1 to TRBJ2-7; TRBD1 is a possible D gene (5 bases). There are 14 residues in the CDR3. CDR1 is SGHRS, CDR2 YFSETQ, per germline. Here the CDR3 DNA reads TGCGCCGGCAGCTTGGAAGGGGATGTCTACGAGCAGTACTTC. It is translated as CAGSLEGDVYEQYF.

The V call is TRBV28, the J call TRBJ1-1, with 9 positions matching TRBD1. The CDR3 is 17 amino acids. J was trimmed by 3 bases and V by 1 base; bases with no gene match: 9. Germline V CDR1 and CDR2: MDHEN, SYDVKM. The CDR3 loop is CASSLLSTGGSHTEAFF. CDR3 DNA sequence: TGTGCCAGCAGTTTATTATCGACAGGGGGGAGCCACACTGAAGCTTTCTTT. The complete variable domain, with remaining parts taken from reference TRBV28 and TRBJ1-1, reads DVKVTQSSRYLVKRTGEKVFLECVQDMDHENMFWYRQDPGLGLRLIYFSYDVKMKEKGDIPEGYSVSREKKERFSLILESASTNQTSMYLCASSLLSTGGSHTEAFFGQGTRLTVV.

This clone was recorded only once. The chain is built from TRBV10-1 and TRBJ2-7; 7 bases agree with TRBD1. Germline V lookup: CDR1 WNHNN, CDR2 SYGVQD (reference sequence). This CDR3 has 14 residues. Losses at the gene ends were 4 bases for V and 7 bases for J; bases not matched to a gene: 10. CDR3 nucleotides: TGCGCCAGCAGTGCGGACAGGACGATAAGAGAGCAGTACTTC. Translation gives CASSADRTIREQYF.

The chain is built from TRBV5-5 and TRBJ2-6; 7 nucleotides line up with TRBD2. CDR3 size: 17 residues. From germline, CDR1 is SGHKS and CDR2 YYEKEE (reference sequence). V shed 1 base, J shed 0 bases, and the junction held 4 bases outside the gene matches. CDR3 loop: CASSLRVAGSGANVLTF. Written as DNA, the CDR3 is TGTGCCAGCAGCTTGAGGGTAGCGGGCTCTGGGGCCAACGTCCTGACTTTC.

The chain has TRBV6-1 and TRBJ1-1, with 11 bases identical to TRBD1. The junction had 7 bases not matched to a gene; V was cut back by 7 bases and J by 6 bases. The CDR3 has 14 residues. The germline gives CDR1 MNHNS, CDR2 SASEGT. The CDR3: CASMDRGLYPEAFF. In DNA, the CDR3 is TGTGCCAGCATGGACAGGGGGCTTTATCCTGAAGCTTTCTTT.

The CDR3 protein is CASSLIRGSSTDTQYF. The CDR3 DNA reads as TGTGCCAGCAGCTTAATCAGGGGTTCCAGCACAGATACGCAGTATTTT. V and J are TRBV7-3 and TRBJ2-3; a possible D gene is TRBD1 (6 bases). The CDR3 spans 16 residues. V was shortened by 1 base and J by 0 bases, with 11 bases between the two germline ends. CDR1 SGHTA and CDR2 FQGTGA come from the germline V gene.

The J gene is TRBJ1-1, the V gene TRBV27, with unresolved D. Trimming stripped 2 bases from V and 5 bases from J, with 18 bases between. Germline CDR1 reads MNHEY; CDR2 reads SMNVEV (reference sequence). The CDR3 length is 16 residues. CDR3 sequence: CASSLKVAEKRTEAFF. CDR3 DNA: TGTGCCAGCAGTTTAAAGGTTGCGGAGAAGAGGACTGAAGCTTTCTTT.

The rearrangement joins TRBV5-4 to TRBJ2-5, with TRBD2 as a possible D gene (6 bases). The CDR3 length is 16 residues. V lost 0 bases and J lost 2, with 14 bases in between. Germline loops: CDR1 SGHNT, CDR2 YYREEE (reference sequence). CDR3 residues: CASSLAVFREQETQYF. CDR3 sequence (DNA): TGTGCCAGCAGCTTGGCGGTATTTCGGGAGCAAGAGACCCAGTACTTC.

The J gene is TRBJ2-2, the V gene TRBV5-1; 11 bases fit TRBD2. The CDR3 has 17 residues. Germline CDR1 is SGHRS and CDR2 is YFSETQ. V was clipped by 2 bases and J by 1 base; unmatched bases: 4. The CDR3 region has the DNA TGCGCCAGCAGCTTCCTTGGACTAGCGGGGAACACCGGGGAGCTGTTTTTT. It codes for CASSFLGLAGNTGELFF. Drawing the rest from reference TRBV5-1 and TRBJ2-2, the complete variable domain is KAGVTQTPRYLIKTRGQQVTLSCSPISGHRSVSWYQQTPGQGLQFLFEYFSETQRNKGNFPGRFSGRQFSNSRSEMNVSTLELGDSALYLCASSFLGLAGNTGELFFGEGSRLTVL.